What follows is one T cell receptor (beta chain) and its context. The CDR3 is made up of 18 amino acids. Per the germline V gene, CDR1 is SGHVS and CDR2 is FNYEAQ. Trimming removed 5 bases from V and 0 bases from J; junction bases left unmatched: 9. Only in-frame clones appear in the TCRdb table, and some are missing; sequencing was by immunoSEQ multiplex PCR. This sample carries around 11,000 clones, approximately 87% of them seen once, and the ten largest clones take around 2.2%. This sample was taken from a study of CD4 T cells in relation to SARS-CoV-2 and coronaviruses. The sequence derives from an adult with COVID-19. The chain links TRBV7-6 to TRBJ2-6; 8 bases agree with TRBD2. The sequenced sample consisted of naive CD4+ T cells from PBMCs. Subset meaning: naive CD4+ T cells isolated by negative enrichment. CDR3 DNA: TGTGCCAGCAGCCCGGGGGGGCTTAGGGGCTCTGGGGCCAACGTCCTGACTTTC. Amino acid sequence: CASSPGGLRGSGANVLTF.